The rows below give T cell receptor beta chains drawn from one sample of a study of T-cell reconstitution after alpha-beta-depleted transplantation in children. TCRdb analysed the PCR reads with MiXCR anew, one entry per CDR3 protein. The sample holds fewer than 550,000 distinct CDR3 sequences, about an eighth seen once. The material sequenced was PBMCs, mostly from graft donor cells, taken 180 days after TCRalphabeta/CD19-depleted stem cell transplant. All receptors derive from a female patient aged 2-10 years who had a stem cell transplant for aplastic anemia, so the T cells may come from the graft donor. Each CDR3 is given with its conserved first and last residue. A D gene is named only where the DNA matches it firmly. Clone size is stated in some rows and not others, as once, few, many or a class when expanded.

TRBJ2-3 14 TRBV7-2 TRBD2 - TGTGCCAGCAGGGGGGGGTACTCCACAGATACGCAGTATTTT CASRGGYSTDTQYF
TRBJ1-2 13 TRBV25-1 TRBD1 few TGTGCCAGCAGTGCCGGGACAGTCCATGGCTACACCTTC CASSAGTVHGYTF
TRBJ1-5 15 TRBV12-3/TRBV12-4 - few TGTGCCAGCAGTTCCCGGGCAGGAAGCAATCAGCCCCAGCATTTT CASSSRAGSNQPQHF
TRBJ2-2 14 TRBV29-1 - many TGCAGCGTTGTGGGACACCTGAACACCGGGGAGCTGTTTTTT CSVVGHLNTGELFF
TRBJ1-1 15 TRBV6-5 - few TGTGCCAGCAGTTACTATGGGGGGCGCGTCACTGAAGCTTTCTTT CASSYYGGRVTEAFF
TRBJ2-3 14 TRBV11-2 TRBD2 - TGTGCCAGCAGCTCCCGACTAGCGATAGATACGCAGTATTTT CASSSRLAIDTQYF
TRBJ1-3 15 TRBV7-9 - few TGTGCCAGCAGCTTATCCAGGGAAACTGGAAACACCATATATTTT CASSLSRETGNTIYF
TRBJ2-1 15 TRBV5-4 TRBD2 few TGTGCCAGCAGCTTGAGACTAGCGAAAGGCAATGAGCAGTTCTTC CASSLRLAKGNEQFF
TRBJ2-2 16 TRBV7-2 - few TGTGCCAGCAGCTTAGCCCCATTGCTAAACACCGGGGAGCTGTTTTTT CASSLAPLLNTGELFF
TRBJ2-7 16 TRBV13 - many TGTGCCAGCAGCTTAGGCCTTTTCCCACTTGAGTACGAGCAGTACTTC CASSLGLFPLEYEQYF
TRBJ1-1 12 TRBV12-3/TRBV12-4 TRBD1 - TGTGCCAGCATCAGGGACAGGGGGCAAAGTTTCTTT CASIRDRGQSFF
TRBJ2-2 14 TRBV7-9 - few TGTGCCAGCAGCCCCGCAGGGAACACCGGGGAGCTGTTTTTT CASSPAGNTGELFF
TRBJ2-1 15 TRBV3-1 TRBD2 - TGTGCCAGCAGCCGAAGCGGGAGGGCCTCAGATGAGCAGTTCTTC CASSRSGRASDEQFF
TRBJ2-1 17 TRBV4-1 - - TGCGCCAGCAGCCAAGGGCGAGGGACCCTTTACCGCAATGAGCAGTTCTTC CASSQGRGTLYRNEQFF
TRBJ2-7 16 TRBV20-1 - - TGCAGTGCTAGAGAGATCGGACGGTACAACTCCTACGAGCAGTACTTC CSAREIGRYNSYEQYF
TRBJ2-7 15 TRBV5-1 - - TGCGCCAGCAGCTTTGGCACGGTGGGCTCCTACGAGCAGTACTTC CASSFGTVGSYEQYF
TRBJ1-1 16 TRBV9 TRBD1 few TGTGCCAGCAGCGTAGGGACCCGACAGGGGGCTGCTGAAGCTTTCTTT CASSVGTRQGAAEAFF
TRBJ2-2 19 TRBV4-1 TRBD2 - TGCGCCAGCAGCCAAGACTCCTTAGCGGGGAGGGCCCCCACCGGGGAGCTGTTTTTT CASSQDSLAGRAPTGELFF
TRBJ2-5 13 TRBV7-9 - - TGTGCCAGCAGGCTGACGGAGCAAGAGACCCAGTACTTC CASRLTEQETQYF
TRBJ2-7 14 TRBV6-1 TRBD1 - TGTGCCAGCACCGAGGTAATGACAGGGTACGAGCAGTACTTC CASTEVMTGYEQYF
TRBJ1-4 19 TRBV12-3/TRBV12-4 TRBD1 few TGTGCCAGCAGTTTCCGGGACAGGGGGATCGGGCCAACTAATGAAAAACTGTTTTTT CASSFRDRGIGPTNEKLFF
TRBJ2-5 13 TRBV7-2 - few TGTGCCAGCAGCTTAGCGAATACAAAGACCCAGTACTTC CASSLANTKTQYF
TRBJ2-7 15 TRBV4-3 - - TGCGCCAGCAGCCCGAGTGGCCTCTGGGGCTACGAGCAGTACTTC CASSPSGLWGYEQYF
TRBJ1-2 15 TRBV28 - - TGTGCCAGCAGTTTGCGCCTGACAGGAGCCTATGGCTACACCTTC CASSLRLTGAYGYTF
TRBJ2-7 14 TRBV20-1 - - TGCAGTGCTACCCCAGGGGTCGGAGGTTGGGAGCAGTACTTC CSATPGVGGWEQYF
TRBJ2-1 17 TRBV4-1 - - TGCGCCAGCAGCCAAGAGAGGCTGGCAAGCTCCTACAATGAGCAGTTCTTC CASSQERLASSYNEQFF
TRBJ2-5 15 TRBV10-3 TRBD2 - TGTGCCATCAAGGAAACGGCCGGGGGGAGAGAGACCCAGTACTTC CAIKETAGGRETQYF
TRBJ1-3 14 TRBV14 - few TGTGCCAGCAAATCCCGGGGAACTGGAAACACCATATATTTT CASKSRGTGNTIYF